A selection of T cell receptor beta chains follows, all from one sample in a study of cytomegalovirus exposure and HLA in healthy donors. Generated by immunoSEQ multiplex PCR, the TCRdb table keeps only in-frame clones and is missing some. The sample records roughly 120,000 clones, 65% to 75% being singletons. Sequencing was carried out using PBMCs. These receptors were collected from a woman aged 45-59 years in good health and CMV-seropositive. Each CDR3 is given without its conserved first and last residue. A D gene is named only where the DNA matches it firmly. Part of the rows lack a size; the others show once, few, many or a class for expanded clones.

abundance,j_gene,v_gene,d_gene,CDR3aa
NA,TRBJ2-7,TRBV2,TRBD1,ASRGTGGARVIYEQY
NA,TRBJ2-7,TRBV5-5,TRBD1,ASSLAVDRGFYEQY
once,TRBJ1-2,TRBV5-1,NA,ASSLDVGDLRGYT
NA,TRBJ1-2,TRBV5-1,TRBD1,ASSPGGTGATYGYT
few,TRBJ2-1,TRBV6-4,TRBD2,ASSDTSGGANEQF
NA,TRBJ1-2,TRBV6-1,NA,ASRERWGGVGYT
NA,TRBJ2-2,TRBV2,NA,AGGETQGNTGELF
NA,TRBJ1-6,TRBV7-6,TRBD1,ASSYGQGAENSPLH
NA,TRBJ1-4,TRBV10-2,NA,ASSELGPSGTPEKLF
NA,TRBJ2-7,TRBV10-3,TRBD2,AISEPYSGKYEQY
NA,TRBJ2-7,TRBV7-2,TRBD2,ASSSLAGGPREQY